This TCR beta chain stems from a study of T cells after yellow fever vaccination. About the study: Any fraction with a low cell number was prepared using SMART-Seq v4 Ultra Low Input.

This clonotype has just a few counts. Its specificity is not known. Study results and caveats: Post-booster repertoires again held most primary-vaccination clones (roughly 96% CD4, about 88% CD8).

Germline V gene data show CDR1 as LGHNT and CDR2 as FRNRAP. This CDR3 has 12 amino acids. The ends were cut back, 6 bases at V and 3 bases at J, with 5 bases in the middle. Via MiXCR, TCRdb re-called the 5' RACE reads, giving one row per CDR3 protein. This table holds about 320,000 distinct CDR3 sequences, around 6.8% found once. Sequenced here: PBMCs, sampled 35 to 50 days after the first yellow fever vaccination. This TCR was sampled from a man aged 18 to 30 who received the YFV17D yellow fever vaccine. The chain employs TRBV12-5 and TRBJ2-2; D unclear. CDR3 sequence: CASGRDTGELFF. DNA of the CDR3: TGTGCTAGTGGACGCGACACCGGGGAGCTGTTTTTT.